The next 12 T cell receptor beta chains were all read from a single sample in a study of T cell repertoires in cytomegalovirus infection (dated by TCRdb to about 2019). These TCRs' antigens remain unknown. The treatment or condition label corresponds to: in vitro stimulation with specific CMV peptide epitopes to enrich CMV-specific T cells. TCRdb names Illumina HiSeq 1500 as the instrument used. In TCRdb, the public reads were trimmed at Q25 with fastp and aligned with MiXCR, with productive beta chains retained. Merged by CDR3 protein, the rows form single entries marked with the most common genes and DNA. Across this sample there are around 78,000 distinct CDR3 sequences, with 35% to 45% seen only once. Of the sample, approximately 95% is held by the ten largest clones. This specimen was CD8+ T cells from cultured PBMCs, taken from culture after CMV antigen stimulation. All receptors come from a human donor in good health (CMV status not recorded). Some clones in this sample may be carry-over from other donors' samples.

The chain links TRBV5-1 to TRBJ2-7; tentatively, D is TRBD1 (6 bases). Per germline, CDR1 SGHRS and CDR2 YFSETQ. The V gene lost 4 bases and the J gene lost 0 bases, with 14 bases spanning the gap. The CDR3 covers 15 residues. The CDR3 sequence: CASSDGQPYSYEQYF. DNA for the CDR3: TGCGCCAGCAGCGACGGACAGCCTTACTCCTACGAGCAGTACTTC.

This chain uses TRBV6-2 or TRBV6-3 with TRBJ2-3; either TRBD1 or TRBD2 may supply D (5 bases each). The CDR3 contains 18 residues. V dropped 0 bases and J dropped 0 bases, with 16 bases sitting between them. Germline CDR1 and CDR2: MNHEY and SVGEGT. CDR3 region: CASSYSLLGVPSTDTQYF. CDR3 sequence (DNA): TGTGCCAGCAGTTACTCGCTGTTGGGGGTCCCTAGCACAGATACGCAGTATTTT.

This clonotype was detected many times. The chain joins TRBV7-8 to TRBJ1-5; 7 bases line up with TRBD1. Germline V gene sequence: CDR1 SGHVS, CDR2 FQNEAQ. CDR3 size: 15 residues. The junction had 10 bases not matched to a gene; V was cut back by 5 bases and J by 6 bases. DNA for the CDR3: TGTGCCAGCAGCCAACGACAGGGATTCGGTCAGCCCCAGCATTTT. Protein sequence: CASSQRQGFGQPQHF.

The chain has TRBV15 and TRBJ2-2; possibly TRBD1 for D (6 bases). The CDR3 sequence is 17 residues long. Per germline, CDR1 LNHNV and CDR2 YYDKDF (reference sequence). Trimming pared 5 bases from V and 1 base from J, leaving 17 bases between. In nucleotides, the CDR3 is TGTGCCACCAGCCTACCAACCAGGACAGTGAACACCGGGGAGCTGTTTTTT. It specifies CATSLPTRTVNTGELFF.

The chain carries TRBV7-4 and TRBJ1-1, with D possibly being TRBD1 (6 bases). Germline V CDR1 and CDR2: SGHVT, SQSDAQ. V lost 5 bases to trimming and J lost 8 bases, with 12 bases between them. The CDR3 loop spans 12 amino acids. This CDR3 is CASSRDTPEAFF. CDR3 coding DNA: TGTGCCAGCAGCAGGGACACGCCCGAAGCTTTCTTT.

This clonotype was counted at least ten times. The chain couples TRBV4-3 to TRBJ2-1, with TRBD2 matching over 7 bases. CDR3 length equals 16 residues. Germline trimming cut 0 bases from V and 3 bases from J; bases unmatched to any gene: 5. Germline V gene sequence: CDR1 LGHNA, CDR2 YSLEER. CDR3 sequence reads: CASSQDPAGDYNEQFF. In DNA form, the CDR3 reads TGCGCCAGCAGCCAAGATCCGGCGGGGGACTACAATGAGCAGTTCTTC.

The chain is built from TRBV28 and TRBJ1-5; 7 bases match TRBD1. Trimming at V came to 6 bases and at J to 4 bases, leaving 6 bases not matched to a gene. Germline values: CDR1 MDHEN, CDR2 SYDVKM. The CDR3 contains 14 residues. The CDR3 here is CASSSTRGNQPQHF. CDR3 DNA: TGTGCCAGCAGCTCTACCAGGGGGAATCAGCCCCAGCATTTT.

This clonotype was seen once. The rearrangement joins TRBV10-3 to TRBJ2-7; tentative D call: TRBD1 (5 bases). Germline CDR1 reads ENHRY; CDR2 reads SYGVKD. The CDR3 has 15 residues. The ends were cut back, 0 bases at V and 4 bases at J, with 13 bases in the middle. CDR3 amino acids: CAISESQGLGYEQYF. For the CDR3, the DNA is TGTGCCATCAGTGAGTCTCAGGGCCTGGGGTACGAGCAGTACTTC.

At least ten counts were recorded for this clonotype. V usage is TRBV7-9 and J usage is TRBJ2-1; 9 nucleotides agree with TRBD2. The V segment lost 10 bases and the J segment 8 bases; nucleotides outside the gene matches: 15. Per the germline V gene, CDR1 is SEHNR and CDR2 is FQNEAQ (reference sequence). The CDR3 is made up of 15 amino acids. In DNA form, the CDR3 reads TGTGCCACCGATTCCCCGGCTAGCGGGGTTTATGAGCAGTTCTTC. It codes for CATDSPASGVYEQFF.

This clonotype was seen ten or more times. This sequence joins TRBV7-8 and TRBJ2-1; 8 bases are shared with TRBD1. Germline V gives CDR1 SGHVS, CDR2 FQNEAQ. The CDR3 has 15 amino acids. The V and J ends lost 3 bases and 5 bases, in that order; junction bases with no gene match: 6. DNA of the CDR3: TGTGCCAGCAGCTTTCTGGACAGGGTGAACAATGAGCAGTTCTTC. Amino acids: CASSFLDRVNNEQFF.

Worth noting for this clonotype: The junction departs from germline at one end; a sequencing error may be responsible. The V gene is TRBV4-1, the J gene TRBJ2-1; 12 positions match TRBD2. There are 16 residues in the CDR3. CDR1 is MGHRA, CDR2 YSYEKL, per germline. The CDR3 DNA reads TGTGCCAGCAGCCAAGTCCCTAGCGGGGGGGTCAATGAGCAGTTCTTC. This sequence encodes CASSQVPSGGVNEQFF.

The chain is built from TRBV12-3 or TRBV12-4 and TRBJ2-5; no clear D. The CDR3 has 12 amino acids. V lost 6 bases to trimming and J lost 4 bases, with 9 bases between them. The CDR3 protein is CASSPPAETQYF. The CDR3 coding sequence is TGTGCCAGCAGCCCCCCCGCAGAGACCCAGTACTTC.